These 8 T cell receptor beta chains originate from one sample sequenced in a study of regulatory T cells. Primers: 52 TRBV forward and 13 TRBJ reverse. TCRdb keeps only in-frame clones here, not all; method: immunoSEQ multiplex PCR. The sample shows roughly 15,000 clones, roughly 90% of them seen only once. Sequenced sample: CD8+ T cells sorted from blood. The receptors originated from a person aged 18 to 35 with CD3G deficiency.

The rearrangement links TRBV13 to TRBJ2-3; 7 bases align to TRBD2. CDR1 and CDR2 from the germline V gene are PRHDT and FYEKMQ (reference sequence). This CDR3 contains 16 residues. V lost 3 bases, J lost 3 bases, and 9 bases stayed unmatched. CDR3 in amino acids: CASSLGGGGVTDTQYF. CDR3 DNA: TGTGCCAGCAGCTTGGGCGGGGGAGGTGTAACAGATACGCAGTATTTT.

The chain joins TRBV4-1 to TRBJ1-1; no clear D. The V end was cut by 1 base, the J end by 8 bases, with 5 bases between. Germline loops: CDR1 MGHRA, CDR2 YSYEKL. This CDR3 comprises 11 residues. The CDR3 region is CASSQVREAFF. The CDR3 region has the DNA TGCGCCAGCAGCCAAGTCCGGGAAGCTTTCTTT.

The chain combines TRBV19 with TRBJ2-6, with 7 bases aligning to TRBD1. Per the germline V gene, CDR1 is LNHDA and CDR2 is SQIVND (reference sequence). This CDR3 is built from 16 residues. V dropped 3 bases and J dropped 4; count of bases not matched to a gene: 6. The DNA for the CDR3 is TGTGCCAGTAGTATGGGTAGGGGGCCAGGGGCCAACGTCCTGACTTTC. It specifies CASSMGRGPGANVLTF.

The chain uses TRBV19 and TRBJ2-5, with TRBD2 matching over 11 bases. Near its end, the DNA agrees better with TRBJ2-7, so the J call may be wrong. Germline CDR1 and CDR2: LNHDA and SQIVND (reference sequence). This CDR3 has 14 residues. DNA of the CDR3: TGTGCCAGTAGTCAACTAGCGGGGGTCTACGAGCAGTACTTC. It encodes CASSQLAGVYEQYF.

V is TRBV28 and J is TRBJ1-1; D is possibly TRBD1 (6 bases). The CDR3 length is 15 residues. V dropped 4 bases and J dropped 0 bases, with 12 bases sitting between them. In germline, CDR1 is MDHEN, CDR2 SYDVKM. As DNA, the CDR3 is TGTGCCAGCAGTTCCTCACAGGGCCTGAACACTGAAGCTTTCTTT. Protein: CASSSSQGLNTEAFF.

This chain links TRBV4-1 with TRBJ2-3; unclear D gene. Germline loops: CDR1 MGHRA, CDR2 YSYEKL. Between the trimmed V and J ends, which lost 0 bases and 2 bases, there was a span of 9 bases. The CDR3 is 15 residues long. The CDR3 nucleotides read TGCGCCAGCAGCCAAGACTCCACTTCCACAGATACGCAGTATTTT. It translates to CASSQDSTSTDTQYF.

This chain uses TRBV2 with TRBJ2-5, with TRBD2 matching 14 bases. Germline trimming cut 6 bases from V and 3 bases from J; bases unmatched to any gene: 9. Germline CDR1 is SNHLY and CDR2 is FYNNEI. This CDR3 spans 17 amino acids. The CDR3 DNA sequence: TGTGCCAGCAGGACCGGGACTAGCGGGGGACTGAAAGAGACCCAGTACTTC. This gives the protein CASRTGTSGGLKETQYF.

The chain links TRBV27 to TRBJ2-3, with D possibly being TRBD2 (6 bases). In germline, CDR1 is MNHEY, CDR2 SMNVEV (reference sequence). Trimming took 2 bases from V and 3 from J, leaving 9 bases between them. The CDR3 consists of 14 residues. The CDR3 spells CASSLIAGTDTQYF. The CDR3 region has the DNA TGTGCCAGCAGTTTAATTGCGGGGACAGATACGCAGTATTTT.